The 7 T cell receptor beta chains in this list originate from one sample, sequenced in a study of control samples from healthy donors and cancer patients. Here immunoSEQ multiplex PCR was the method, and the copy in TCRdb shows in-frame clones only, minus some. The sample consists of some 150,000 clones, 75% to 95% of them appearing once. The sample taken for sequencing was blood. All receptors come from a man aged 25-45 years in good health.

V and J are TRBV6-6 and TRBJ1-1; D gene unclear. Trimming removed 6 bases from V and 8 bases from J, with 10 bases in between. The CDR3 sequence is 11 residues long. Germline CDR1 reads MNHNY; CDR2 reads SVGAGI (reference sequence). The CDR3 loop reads CASSGALEAFF. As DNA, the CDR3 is TGTGCCAGCAGCGGCGCGCTGGAAGCTTTCTTT.

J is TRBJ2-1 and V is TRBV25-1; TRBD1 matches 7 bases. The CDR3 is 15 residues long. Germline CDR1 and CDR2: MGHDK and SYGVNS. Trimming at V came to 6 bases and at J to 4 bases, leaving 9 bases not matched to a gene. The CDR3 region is CASSQTGAKYNEQFF. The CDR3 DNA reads TGTGCCAGCAGCCAAACAGGGGCGAAGTACAATGAGCAGTTCTTC.

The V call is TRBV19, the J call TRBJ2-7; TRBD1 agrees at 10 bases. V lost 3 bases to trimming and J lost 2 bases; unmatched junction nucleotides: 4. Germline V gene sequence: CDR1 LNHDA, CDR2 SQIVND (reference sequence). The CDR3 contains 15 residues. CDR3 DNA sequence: TGTGCCAGTAGTATGAGGGACAGGGGAACCTACGAGCAGTACTTC. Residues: CASSMRDRGTYEQYF.

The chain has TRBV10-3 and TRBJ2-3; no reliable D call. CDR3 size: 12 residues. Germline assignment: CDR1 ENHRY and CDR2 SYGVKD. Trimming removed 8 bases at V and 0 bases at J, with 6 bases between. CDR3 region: CAIGPSTDTQYF. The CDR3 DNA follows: TGTGCCATCGGCCCTAGCACAGATACGCAGTATTTT.

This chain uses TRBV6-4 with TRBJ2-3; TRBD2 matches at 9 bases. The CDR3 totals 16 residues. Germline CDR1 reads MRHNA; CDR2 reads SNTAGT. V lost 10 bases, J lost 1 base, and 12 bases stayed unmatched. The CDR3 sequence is CATPSGTSFCTDTQYF. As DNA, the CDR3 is TGTGCCACCCCCTCTGGGACTAGCTTTTGCACAGATACGCAGTATTTT.

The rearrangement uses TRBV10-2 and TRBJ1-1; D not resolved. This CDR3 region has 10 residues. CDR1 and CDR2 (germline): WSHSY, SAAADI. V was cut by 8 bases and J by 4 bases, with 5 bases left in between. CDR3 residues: CASWSTEAFF. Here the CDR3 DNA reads TGCGCCAGCTGGAGCACTGAAGCTTTCTTT.

The CDR3 nucleotides read TGTGCCAGCAGCTACTACATGAGCTCTGGAAACACCATATATTTT. It encodes CASSYYMSSGNTIYF. The chain couples TRBV7-4 to TRBJ1-3; D is uncertain. Germline V gene lookup returns CDR1 SGHVT and CDR2 SQSDAQ. Trimming cost V 4 bases and J 0 bases, with 10 bases left between them. CDR3 length: 15 residues.